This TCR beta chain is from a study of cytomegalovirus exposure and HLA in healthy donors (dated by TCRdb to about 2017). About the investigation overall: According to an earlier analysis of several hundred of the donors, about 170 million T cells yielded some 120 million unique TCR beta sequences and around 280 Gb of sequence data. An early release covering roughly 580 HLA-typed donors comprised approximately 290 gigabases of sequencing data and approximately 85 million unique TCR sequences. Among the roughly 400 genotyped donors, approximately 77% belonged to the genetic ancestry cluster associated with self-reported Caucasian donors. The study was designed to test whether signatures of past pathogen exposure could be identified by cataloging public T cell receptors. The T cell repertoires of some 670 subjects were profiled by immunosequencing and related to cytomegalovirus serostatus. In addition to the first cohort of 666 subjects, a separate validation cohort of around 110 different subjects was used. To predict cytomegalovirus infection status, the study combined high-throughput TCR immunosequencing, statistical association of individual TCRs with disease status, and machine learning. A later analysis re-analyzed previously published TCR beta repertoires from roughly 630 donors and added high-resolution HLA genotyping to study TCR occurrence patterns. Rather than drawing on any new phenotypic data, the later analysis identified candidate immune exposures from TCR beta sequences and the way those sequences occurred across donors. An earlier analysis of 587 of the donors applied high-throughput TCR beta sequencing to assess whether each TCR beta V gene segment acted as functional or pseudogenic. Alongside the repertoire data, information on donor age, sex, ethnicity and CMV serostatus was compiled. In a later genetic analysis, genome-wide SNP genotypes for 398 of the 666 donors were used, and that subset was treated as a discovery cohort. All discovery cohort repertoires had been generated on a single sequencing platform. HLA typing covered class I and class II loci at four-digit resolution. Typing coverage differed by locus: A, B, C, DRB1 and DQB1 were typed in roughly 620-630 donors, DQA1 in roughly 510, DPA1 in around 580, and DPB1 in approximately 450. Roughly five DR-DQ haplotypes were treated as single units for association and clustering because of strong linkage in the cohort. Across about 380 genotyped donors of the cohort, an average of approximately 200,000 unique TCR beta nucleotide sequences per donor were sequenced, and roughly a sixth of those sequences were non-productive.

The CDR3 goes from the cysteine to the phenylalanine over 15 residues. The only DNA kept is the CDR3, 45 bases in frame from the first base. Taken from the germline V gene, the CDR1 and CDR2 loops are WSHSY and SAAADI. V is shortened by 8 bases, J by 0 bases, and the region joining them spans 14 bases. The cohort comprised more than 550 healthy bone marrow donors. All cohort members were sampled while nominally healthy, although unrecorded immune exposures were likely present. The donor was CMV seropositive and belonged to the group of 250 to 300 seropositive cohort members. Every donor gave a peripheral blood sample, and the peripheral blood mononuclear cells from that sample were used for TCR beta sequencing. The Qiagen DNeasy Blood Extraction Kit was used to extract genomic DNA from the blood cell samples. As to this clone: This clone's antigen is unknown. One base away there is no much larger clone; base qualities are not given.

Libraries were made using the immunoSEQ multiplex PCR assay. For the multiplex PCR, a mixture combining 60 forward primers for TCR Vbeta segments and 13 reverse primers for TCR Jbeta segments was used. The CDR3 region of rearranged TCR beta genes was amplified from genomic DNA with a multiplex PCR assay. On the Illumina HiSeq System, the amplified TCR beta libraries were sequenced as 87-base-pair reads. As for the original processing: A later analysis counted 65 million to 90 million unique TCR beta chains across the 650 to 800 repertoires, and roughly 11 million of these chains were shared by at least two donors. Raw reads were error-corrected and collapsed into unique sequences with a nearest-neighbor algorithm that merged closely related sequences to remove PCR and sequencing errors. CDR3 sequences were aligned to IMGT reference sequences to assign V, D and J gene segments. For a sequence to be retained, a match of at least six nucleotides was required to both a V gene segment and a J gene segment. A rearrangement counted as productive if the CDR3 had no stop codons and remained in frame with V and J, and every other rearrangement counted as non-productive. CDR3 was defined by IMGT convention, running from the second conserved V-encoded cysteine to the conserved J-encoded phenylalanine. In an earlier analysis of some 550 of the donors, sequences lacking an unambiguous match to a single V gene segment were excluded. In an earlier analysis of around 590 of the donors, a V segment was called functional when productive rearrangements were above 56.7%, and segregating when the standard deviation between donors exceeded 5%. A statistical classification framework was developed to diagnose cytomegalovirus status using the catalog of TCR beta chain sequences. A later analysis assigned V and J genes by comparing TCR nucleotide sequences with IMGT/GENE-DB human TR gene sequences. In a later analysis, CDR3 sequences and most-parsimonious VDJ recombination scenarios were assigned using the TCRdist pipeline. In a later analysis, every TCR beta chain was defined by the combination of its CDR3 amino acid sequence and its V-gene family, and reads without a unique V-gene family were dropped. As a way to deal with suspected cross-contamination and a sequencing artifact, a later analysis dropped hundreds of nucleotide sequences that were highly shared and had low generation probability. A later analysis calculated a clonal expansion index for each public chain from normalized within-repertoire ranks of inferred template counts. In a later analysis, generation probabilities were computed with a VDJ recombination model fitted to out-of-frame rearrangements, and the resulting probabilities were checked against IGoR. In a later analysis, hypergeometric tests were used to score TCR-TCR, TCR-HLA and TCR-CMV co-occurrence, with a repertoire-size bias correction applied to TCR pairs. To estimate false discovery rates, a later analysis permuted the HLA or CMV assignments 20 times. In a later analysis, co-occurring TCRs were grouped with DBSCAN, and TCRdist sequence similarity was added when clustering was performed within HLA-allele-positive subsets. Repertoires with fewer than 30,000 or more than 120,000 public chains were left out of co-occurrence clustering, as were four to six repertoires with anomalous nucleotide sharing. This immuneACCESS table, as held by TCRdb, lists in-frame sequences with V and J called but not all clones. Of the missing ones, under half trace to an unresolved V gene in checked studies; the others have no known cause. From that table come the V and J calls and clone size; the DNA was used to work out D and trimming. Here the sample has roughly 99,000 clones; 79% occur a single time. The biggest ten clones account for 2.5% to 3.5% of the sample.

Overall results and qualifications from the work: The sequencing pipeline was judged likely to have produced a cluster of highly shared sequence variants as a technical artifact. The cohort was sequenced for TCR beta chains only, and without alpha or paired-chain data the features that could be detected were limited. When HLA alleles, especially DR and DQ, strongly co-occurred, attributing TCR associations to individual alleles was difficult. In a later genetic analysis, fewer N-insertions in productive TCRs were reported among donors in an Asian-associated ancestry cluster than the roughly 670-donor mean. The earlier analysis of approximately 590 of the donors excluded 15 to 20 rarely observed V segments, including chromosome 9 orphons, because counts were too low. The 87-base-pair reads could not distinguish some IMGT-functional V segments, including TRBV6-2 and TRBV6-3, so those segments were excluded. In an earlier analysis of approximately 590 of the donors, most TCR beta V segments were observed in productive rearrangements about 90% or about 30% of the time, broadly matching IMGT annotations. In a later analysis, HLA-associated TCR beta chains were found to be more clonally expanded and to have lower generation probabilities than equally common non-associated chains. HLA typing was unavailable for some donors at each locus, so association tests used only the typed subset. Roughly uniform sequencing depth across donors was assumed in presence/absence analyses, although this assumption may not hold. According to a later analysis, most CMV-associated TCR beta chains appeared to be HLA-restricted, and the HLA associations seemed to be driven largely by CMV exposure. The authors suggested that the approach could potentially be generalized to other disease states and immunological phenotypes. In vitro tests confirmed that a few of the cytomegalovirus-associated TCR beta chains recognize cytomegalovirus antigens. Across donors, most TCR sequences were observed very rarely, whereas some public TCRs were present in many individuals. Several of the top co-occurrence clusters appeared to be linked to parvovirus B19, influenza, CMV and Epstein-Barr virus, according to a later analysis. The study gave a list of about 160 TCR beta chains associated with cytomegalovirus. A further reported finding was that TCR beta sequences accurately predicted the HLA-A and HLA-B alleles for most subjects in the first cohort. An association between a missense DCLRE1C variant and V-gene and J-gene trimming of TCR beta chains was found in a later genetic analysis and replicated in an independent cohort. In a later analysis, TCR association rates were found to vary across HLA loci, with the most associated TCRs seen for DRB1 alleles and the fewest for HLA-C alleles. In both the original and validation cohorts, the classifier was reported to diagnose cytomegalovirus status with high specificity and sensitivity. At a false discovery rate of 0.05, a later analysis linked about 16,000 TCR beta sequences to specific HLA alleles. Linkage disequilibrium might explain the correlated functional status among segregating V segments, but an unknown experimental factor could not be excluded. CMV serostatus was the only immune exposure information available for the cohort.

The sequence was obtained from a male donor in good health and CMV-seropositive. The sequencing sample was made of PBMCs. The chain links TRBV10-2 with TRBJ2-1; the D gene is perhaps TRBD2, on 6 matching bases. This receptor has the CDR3 CASFLGGDSYNEQFF. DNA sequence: TGCGCCAGCTTTCTCGGAGGGGACTCCTACAATGAGCAGTTCTTC.